This T cell receptor (beta chain) was sequenced in a study of blood T cells in healthy people across ages. CDR3 length: 15 residues. The J segment lost 5 bases and the V segment lost 6 bases, leaving 8 bases of the junction unmatched. The authors ran a second PCR of about 6 to 11 cycles using a sample-barcoded 5' primer and a J-beta primer mix. TCRdb passed the 5' RACE reads through MiXCR, listing each CDR3 protein once. The table records some 1.4 million distinct CDR3 sequences, 42% of them present only once. The sequencing input was blood. This chain uses TRBV12-3 or TRBV12-4 with TRBJ2-1; 9 bases are a match to TRBD2. The clonotype originates from a woman younger than 30 in good health. This CDR3 is CASRPPGLAHNEQFF. In nucleotides, the CDR3 is TGTGCCAGCAGACCTCCGGGACTAGCCCACAATGAGCAGTTCTTC.